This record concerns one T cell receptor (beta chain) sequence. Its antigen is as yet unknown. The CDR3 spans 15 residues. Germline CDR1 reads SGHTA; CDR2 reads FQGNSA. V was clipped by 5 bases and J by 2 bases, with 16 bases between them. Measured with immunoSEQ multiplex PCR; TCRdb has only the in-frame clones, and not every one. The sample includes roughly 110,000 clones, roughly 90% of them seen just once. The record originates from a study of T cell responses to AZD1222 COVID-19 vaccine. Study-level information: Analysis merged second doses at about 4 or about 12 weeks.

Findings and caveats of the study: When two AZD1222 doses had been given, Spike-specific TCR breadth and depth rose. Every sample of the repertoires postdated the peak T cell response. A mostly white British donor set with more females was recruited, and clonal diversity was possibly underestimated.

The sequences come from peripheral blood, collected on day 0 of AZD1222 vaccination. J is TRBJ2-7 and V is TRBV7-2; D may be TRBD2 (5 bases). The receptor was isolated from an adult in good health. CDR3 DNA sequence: TGTGCCAGCAGCCAAGGAGGCTGGCCTACCTACGAGCAGTACTTC. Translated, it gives CASSQGGWPTYEQYF.